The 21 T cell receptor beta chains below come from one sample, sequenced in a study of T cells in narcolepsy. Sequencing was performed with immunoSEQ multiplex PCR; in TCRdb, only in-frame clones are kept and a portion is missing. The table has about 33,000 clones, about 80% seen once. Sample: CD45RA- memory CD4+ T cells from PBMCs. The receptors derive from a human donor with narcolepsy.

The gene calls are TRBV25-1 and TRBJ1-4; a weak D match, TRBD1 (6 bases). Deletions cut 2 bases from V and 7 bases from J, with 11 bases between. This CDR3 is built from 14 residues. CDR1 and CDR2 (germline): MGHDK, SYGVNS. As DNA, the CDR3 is TGTGCCAGCAGTGAACGGCAGGGGAGTGAAAAACTGTTTTTT. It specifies CASSERQGSEKLFF. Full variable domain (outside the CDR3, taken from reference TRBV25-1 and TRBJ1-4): EADIYQTPRYLVIGTGKKITLECSQTMGHDKMYWYQQDPGMELHLIHYSYGVNSTEKGDLSSESTVSRIRTEHFPLTLESARPSHTSQYLCASSERQGSEKLFFGSGTQLSVL.

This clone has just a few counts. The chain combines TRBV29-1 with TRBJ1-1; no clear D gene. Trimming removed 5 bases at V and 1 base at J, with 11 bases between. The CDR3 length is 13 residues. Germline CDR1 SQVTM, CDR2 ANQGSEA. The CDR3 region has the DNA TGCAGCGTTTTGTCCCCAGAGAACACTGAAGCTTTCTTT. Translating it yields CSVLSPENTEAFF.

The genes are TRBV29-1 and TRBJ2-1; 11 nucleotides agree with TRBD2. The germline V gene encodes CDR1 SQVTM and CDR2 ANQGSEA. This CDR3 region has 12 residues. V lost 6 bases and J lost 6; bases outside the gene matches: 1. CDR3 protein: CSVGLAANEQFF. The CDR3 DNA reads TGCAGCGTGGGACTAGCGGCCAATGAGCAGTTCTTC.

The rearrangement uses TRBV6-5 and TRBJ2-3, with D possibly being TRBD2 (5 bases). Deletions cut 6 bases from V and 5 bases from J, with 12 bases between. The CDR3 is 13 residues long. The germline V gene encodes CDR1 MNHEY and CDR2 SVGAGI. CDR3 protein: CASRSMGVDTQYF. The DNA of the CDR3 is TGTGCCAGCAGGTCGATGGGAGTAGATACGCAGTATTTT.

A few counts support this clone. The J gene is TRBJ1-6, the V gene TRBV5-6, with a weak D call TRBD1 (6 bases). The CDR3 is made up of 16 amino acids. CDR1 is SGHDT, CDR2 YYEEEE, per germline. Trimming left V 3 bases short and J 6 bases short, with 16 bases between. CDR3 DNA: TGTGCCAGCAGCTGGAGGGCGGGGGGCGGTAATTCACCCCTCCACTTT. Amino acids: CASSWRAGGGNSPLHF.

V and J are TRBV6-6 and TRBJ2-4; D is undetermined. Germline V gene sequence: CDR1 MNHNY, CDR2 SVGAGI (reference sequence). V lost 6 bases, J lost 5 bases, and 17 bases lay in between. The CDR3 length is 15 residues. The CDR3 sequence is CASSPGSPKQNIQYF. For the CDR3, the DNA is TGTGCCAGCAGCCCCGGGTCCCCAAAACAAAACATTCAGTACTTC.

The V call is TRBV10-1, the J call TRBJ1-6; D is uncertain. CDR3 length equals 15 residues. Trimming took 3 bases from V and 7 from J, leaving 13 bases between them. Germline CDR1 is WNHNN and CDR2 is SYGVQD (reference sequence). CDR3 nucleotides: TGCGCCAGCAGTGAAGGCACCGCGAAAAATTCACCCCTCCACTTT. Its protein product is CASSEGTAKNSPLHF.

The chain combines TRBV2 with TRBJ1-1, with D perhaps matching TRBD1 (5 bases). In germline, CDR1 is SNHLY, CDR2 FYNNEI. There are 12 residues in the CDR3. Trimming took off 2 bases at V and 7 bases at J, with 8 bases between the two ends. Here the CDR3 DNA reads TGTGCCAGCAGTGAAAGGGGCATTGAAGCTTTCTTT. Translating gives CASSERGIEAFF.

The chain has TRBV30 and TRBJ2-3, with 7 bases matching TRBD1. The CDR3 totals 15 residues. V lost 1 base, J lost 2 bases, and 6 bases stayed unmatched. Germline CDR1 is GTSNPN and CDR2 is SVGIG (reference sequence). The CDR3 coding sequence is TGTGCCTGGAGTGGGGAGACAGGGTTCACAGATACGCAGTATTTT. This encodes CAWSGETGFTDTQYF.

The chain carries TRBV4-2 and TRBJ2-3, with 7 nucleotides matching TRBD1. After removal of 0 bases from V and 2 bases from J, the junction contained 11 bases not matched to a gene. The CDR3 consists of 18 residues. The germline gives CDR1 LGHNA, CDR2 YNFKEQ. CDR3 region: CASSQDRGPGSHTDTQYF. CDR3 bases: TGTGCCAGCAGCCAAGATAGGGGGCCGGGCAGTCACACAGATACGCAGTATTTT.

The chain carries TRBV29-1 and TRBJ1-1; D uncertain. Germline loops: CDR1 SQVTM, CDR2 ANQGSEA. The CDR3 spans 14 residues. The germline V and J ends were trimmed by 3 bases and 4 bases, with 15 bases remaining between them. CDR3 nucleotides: TGCAGCGTTGATTACCCCCCCATTGCCACTGAAGCTTTCTTT. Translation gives CSVDYPPIATEAFF.

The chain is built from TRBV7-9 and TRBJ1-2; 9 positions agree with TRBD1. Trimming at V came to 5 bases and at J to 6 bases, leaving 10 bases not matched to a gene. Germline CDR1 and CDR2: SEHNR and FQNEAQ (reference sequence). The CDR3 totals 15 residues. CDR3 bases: TGTGCCAGCAGCCAGAGGGACAGGGCAGGACATGGCTACACCTTC. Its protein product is CASSQRDRAGHGYTF.

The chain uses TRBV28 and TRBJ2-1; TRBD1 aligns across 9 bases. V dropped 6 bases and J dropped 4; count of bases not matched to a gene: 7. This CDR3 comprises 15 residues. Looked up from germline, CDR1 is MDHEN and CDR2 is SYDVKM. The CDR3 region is CASSSRDREYNEQFF. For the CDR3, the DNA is TGTGCCAGCAGCTCCCGGGACAGGGAATACAATGAGCAGTTCTTC.

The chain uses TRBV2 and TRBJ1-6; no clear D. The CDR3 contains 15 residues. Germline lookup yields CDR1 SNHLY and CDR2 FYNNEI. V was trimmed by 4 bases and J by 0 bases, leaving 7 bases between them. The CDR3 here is CASSVDSSYNSPLHF. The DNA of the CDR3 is TGTGCCAGCAGTGTAGATAGCTCCTATAATTCACCCCTCCACTTT.

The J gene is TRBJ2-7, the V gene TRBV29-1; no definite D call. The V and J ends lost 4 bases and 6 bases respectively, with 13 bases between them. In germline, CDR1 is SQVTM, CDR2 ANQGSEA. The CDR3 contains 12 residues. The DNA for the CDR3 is TGCAGCGTTGCGGAACACTCCAGCGAGCAGTACTTC. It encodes CSVAEHSSEQYF.

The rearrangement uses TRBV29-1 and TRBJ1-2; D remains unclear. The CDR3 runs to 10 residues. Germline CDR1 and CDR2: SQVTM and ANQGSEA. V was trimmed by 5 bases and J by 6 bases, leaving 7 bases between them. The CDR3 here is CSVSGHGYTF. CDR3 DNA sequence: TGCAGCGTTTCAGGTCATGGCTACACCTTC.

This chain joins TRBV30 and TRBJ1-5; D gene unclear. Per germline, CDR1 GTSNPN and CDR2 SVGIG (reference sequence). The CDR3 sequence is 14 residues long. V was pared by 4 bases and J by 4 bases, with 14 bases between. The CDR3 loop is CAWNIGGPNQPQHF. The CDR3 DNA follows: TGTGCCTGGAATATAGGTGGACCGAATCAGCCCCAGCATTTT.

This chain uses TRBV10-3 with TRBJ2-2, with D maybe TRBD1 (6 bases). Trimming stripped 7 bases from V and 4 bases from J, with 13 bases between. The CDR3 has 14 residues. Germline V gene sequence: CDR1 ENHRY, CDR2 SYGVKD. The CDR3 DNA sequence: TGTGCCATCACCACCGGACAGAGCACCGGGGAGCTGTTTTTT. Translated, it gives CAITTGQSTGELFF.

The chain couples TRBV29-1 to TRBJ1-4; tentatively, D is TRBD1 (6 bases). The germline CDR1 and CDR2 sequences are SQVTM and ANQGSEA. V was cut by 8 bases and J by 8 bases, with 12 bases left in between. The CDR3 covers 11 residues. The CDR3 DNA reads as TGCAGCATCTGGACAGCGGAAAAACTGTTTTTT. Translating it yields CSIWTAEKLFF.

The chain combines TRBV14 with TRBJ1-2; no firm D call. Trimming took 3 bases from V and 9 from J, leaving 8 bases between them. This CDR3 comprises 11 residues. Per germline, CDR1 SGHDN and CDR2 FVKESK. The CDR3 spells CASSHLQSYTF. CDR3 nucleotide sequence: TGTGCCAGCAGCCACTTACAGAGCTACACCTTC.

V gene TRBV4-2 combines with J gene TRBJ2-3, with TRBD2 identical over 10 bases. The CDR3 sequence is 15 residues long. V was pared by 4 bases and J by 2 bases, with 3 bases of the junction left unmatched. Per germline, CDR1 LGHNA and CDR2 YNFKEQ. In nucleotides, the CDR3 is TGTGCCAGCAGCCCCAGCGGGGGGGCCACAGATACGCAGTATTTT. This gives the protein CASSPSGGATDTQYF.